Shown below are 27 T cell receptor beta chains from a single sample sequenced in a study of T cell responses to AZD1222 COVID-19 vaccine. Libraries were prepared by immunoSEQ multiplex PCR; TCRdb keeps only in-frame clonotypes and omits some of them. The table lists approximately 93,000 clones, approximately 90% of them singletons. Sample: peripheral blood, taken 28 days after the second AZD1222 dose. Every receptor here comes from an adult who received the AZD1222 COVID-19 vaccine.

The chain employs TRBV7-2 and TRBJ2-5, with TRBD2 identical over 10 bases. J lost 2 bases, V lost 5 bases, and 8 bases had no gene match. CDR1 is SGHTA and CDR2 is FQGNSA in the germline V gene. CDR3 size: 16 residues. CDR3 in amino acids: CASSRGELAGQETQYF. Here the CDR3 DNA reads TGTGCCAGCAGCCGGGGGGAACTAGCGGGGCAAGAGACCCAGTACTTC.

This rearrangement joins TRBV4-1 to TRBJ1-3; D not resolved. Germline V gene data show CDR1 as MGHRA and CDR2 as YSYEKL. The CDR3 is made up of 13 amino acids. V shed 1 base and J shed 8 bases, with 9 bases lying between them. The CDR3 sequence is CASSQGVPDTIYF. The CDR3 bases are TGCGCCAGCAGCCAAGGCGTCCCGGACACCATATATTTT.

V is TRBV18 and J is TRBJ1-5; D gene uncertain. Trimming pared 2 bases from V and 7 bases from J, leaving 15 bases between. The length of the CDR3 is 15 residues. Germline assignment: CDR1 KGHSH and CDR2 LQKENI. The CDR3 protein is CASSPSNSDPQPQHF. The DNA of the CDR3 is TGTGCCAGCTCACCATCTAACTCGGATCCCCAGCCCCAGCATTTT.

The chain combines TRBV6-6 with TRBJ1-3; a weak D match, TRBD1 (5 bases). Trimming left V 3 bases short and J 0 bases short, with 12 bases between. Germline loops: CDR1 MNHNY, CDR2 SVGAGI (reference sequence). The length of the CDR3 is 16 residues. CDR3 DNA sequence: TGTGCCAGCAGTTATCTACAGGCAACCTCTGGAAACACCATATATTTT. It encodes CASSYLQATSGNTIYF.

The V and J genes are TRBV6-1 and TRBJ2-7; D unclear. CDR1 MNHNS and CDR2 SASEGT come from the germline V gene. The germline V and J ends were trimmed by 2 bases and 3 bases, with 11 bases remaining between them. The CDR3 is made up of 14 amino acids. Here the CDR3 reads CASSEFNGNYEQYF. The CDR3 DNA sequence: TGTGCCAGCAGTGAATTCAACGGAAACTACGAGCAGTACTTC.

The chain uses TRBV6-1 and TRBJ1-2; D uncertain. The CDR3 extends over 13 amino acids. The germline V gene encodes CDR1 MNHNS and CDR2 SASEGT. V dropped 2 bases and J dropped 4 bases, with 8 bases sitting between them. The DNA of the CDR3 is TGTGCCAGCAGTGAAAGTCCCCCCTATGGCTACACCTTC. It translates to CASSESPPYGYTF.

The chain links TRBV11-3 to TRBJ1-1; D is undetermined. Deletions cut 0 bases from V and 1 base from J, with 18 bases between. This CDR3 comprises 18 residues. CDR1 SGHNT and CDR2 YENEEA come from the germline V gene. CDR3 region: CASSLDPHEEWANTEAFF. The CDR3 nucleotides are TGTGCCAGCAGCTTAGACCCCCATGAGGAATGGGCGAACACTGAAGCTTTCTTT. The variable domain in full, completed from reference TRBV11-3 and TRBJ1-1, reads EAGVVQSPRYKIIEKKQPVAFWCNPISGHNTLYWYLQNLGQGPELLIRYENEEAVDDSQLPKDRFSAERLKGVDSTLKIQPAELGDSAVYLCASSLDPHEEWANTEAFFGQGTRLTVV.

This chain joins TRBV3-1 (or the pseudogene TRBV3-2) and TRBJ1-6; 12 bases line up with TRBD1. With V trimmed by 4 bases and J by 6 bases, 1 base remained unmatched. The CDR3 runs to 15 residues. Germline CDR1 reads LGHDT; CDR2 reads YNNKEL (reference sequence). As DNA, the CDR3 is TGTGCCAGCAGCCCGGGACAGGGGGCTAATTCACCCCTCCACTTT. Translation: CASSPGQGANSPLHF.

The gene calls are TRBV28 and TRBJ2-5; 11 bases are shared with TRBD1. Germline CDR1 reads MDHEN; CDR2 reads SYDVKM. Losses at the gene ends were 3 bases for V and 4 bases for J; bases not matched to a gene: 7. The CDR3 length is 16 residues. The CDR3 coding sequence is TGTGCCAGCAGTTTGGCCGGACAGGGGGCCCTAGAGACCCAGTACTTC. Protein sequence: CASSLAGQGALETQYF.

The gene calls are TRBV30 and TRBJ1-1; TRBD1 aligns across 9 bases. There are 13 residues in the CDR3. V was clipped by 3 bases and J by 4 bases; unmatched bases: 3. Germline lookup yields CDR1 GTSNPN and CDR2 SVGIG (reference sequence). The DNA for the CDR3 is TGTGCCTGGAGGGAGACAGGGGGCACTGAAGCTTTCTTT. Residues: CAWRETGGTEAFF.

The rearrangement joins TRBV30 to TRBJ2-3; D gene uncertain. The CDR3 contains 15 residues. V was shortened by 2 bases and J by 2 bases, with 14 bases between the two germline ends. Germline V gene sequence: CDR1 GTSNPN, CDR2 SVGIG (reference sequence). The CDR3 reads CAWSRYTNPTDTQYF. The CDR3 DNA reads TGTGCCTGGAGTCGCTACACGAACCCCACAGATACGCAGTATTTT.

The chain links TRBV3-1 (or the pseudogene TRBV3-2) to TRBJ2-2; unclear D gene. V was trimmed by 3 bases and J by 6 bases, leaving 11 bases between them. Germline loops: CDR1 LGHDT, CDR2 YNNKEL (reference sequence). This CDR3 is 14 amino acids long. In DNA, the CDR3 is TGTGCCAGCAGCCAGGGTTTGGGGTCCGGGGAGCTGTTTTTT. Translating gives CASSQGLGSGELFF.

The chain carries TRBV6-5 and TRBJ1-5; D ambiguous. The CDR3 extends over 13 amino acids. V lost 4 bases to trimming and J lost 6 bases, with 10 bases between them. Per the germline V gene, CDR1 is MNHEY and CDR2 is SVGAGI. Here the CDR3 reads CASSSGGVQPQHF. Here the CDR3 DNA reads TGTGCCAGCAGTTCAGGAGGTGTTCAGCCCCAGCATTTT.

The chain carries TRBV28 and TRBJ1-1; 7 nucleotides agree with TRBD1. The V gene's germline CDR1 is MDHEN and CDR2 SYDVKM. The trim removed 7 bases at V and 0 bases at J, leaving 8 bases unmatched. This CDR3 is built from 15 residues. The CDR3 DNA reads as TGTGCCAGCACTGTCCGGACAGGAATGAACACTGAAGCTTTCTTT. It yields the protein CASTVRTGMNTEAFF.

The gene calls are TRBV7-9 and TRBJ1-2; no firm D call. With 3 bases removed from V and 1 base from J, the gap between germline ends came to 15 bases. The germline V gene has CDR1 SEHNR and CDR2 FQNEAQ (reference sequence). The CDR3 extends over 16 amino acids. The CDR3 spells CASSFPHGPFNYGYTF. In DNA form, the CDR3 reads TGTGCCAGCAGCTTCCCTCATGGACCTTTTAACTATGGCTACACCTTC. Complete variable domain (other parts from reference TRBV7-9 and TRBJ1-2): DTGVSQNPRHKITKRGQNVTFRCDPISEHNRLYWYRQTLGQGPEFLTYFQNEAQLEKSRLLSDRFSAERPKGSFSTLEIQRTEQGDSAMYLCASSFPHGPFNYGYTFGSGTRLTVV.

The rearrangement links TRBV28 to TRBJ1-4; 9 nucleotides agree with TRBD1. After removal of 6 bases from V and 7 bases from J, the junction contained 6 bases not matched to a gene. Looked up from germline, CDR1 is MDHEN and CDR2 is SYDVKM. The CDR3 has 14 residues. CDR3 DNA sequence: TGTGCCAGCAGGCCGGGACAGGGAGGTGAAAAACTGTTTTTT. It translates to CASRPGQGGEKLFF.

This chain connects TRBV7-2 to TRBJ1-2; D possibly corresponds to TRBD1 (5 bases). The CDR3 spans 15 residues. CDR1 and CDR2 from the germline V gene are SGHTA and FQGNSA. Trimming stripped 0 bases from V and 4 bases from J, with 12 bases between. The CDR3 coding sequence is TGTGCCAGCAGCTTAGCTGGCCTCGACAGCTATGGCTACACCTTC. As protein: CASSLAGLDSYGYTF.

This rearrangement joins TRBV5-5 to TRBJ2-6; weak D call: TRBD2 (6 bases). Germline V gene data show CDR1 as SGHKS and CDR2 as YYEKEE (reference sequence). Trimming removed 5 bases at V and 1 base at J, with 13 bases between. This CDR3 contains 16 residues. CDR3: CASSYTGTSGANVLTF. The CDR3 DNA reads TGTGCCAGCAGTTACACCGGGACTTCTGGGGCCAACGTCCTGACTTTC.

This chain uses TRBV6-2 or TRBV6-3 with TRBJ2-1; D remains unclear. V lost 2 bases to trimming and J lost 7 bases, with 6 bases between them. The CDR3 spans 12 residues. CDR1 MNHEY and CDR2 SVGEGT come from the germline V gene. The CDR3 nucleotides read TGTGCCAGCAGTTACGGGGTGAATGAGCAGTTCTTC. The encoded protein is CASSYGVNEQFF.

This chain connects TRBV2 to TRBJ1-2; D not certain. There are 15 residues in the CDR3. Germline V lookup: CDR1 SNHLY, CDR2 FYNNEI. The V gene lost 3 bases and the J gene lost 5 bases, with 16 bases spanning the gap. The DNA of the CDR3 is TGTGCCAGCAGTGATCGATATACAGTCAATTATGGCTACACCTTC. It codes for CASSDRYTVNYGYTF.

The chain uses TRBV25-1 and TRBJ1-6, with 8 positions matching TRBD1. Trimming took 1 base from V and 7 from J; bases not matched to a gene: 6. The CDR3 is 16 amino acids. Germline-derived CDR1 and CDR2 are MGHDK and SYGVNS. The CDR3 bases are TGTGCCAGCAGTGAATCCCCAGGGGGCCGGAATTCACCCCTCCACTTT. This codes for CASSESPGGRNSPLHF.

CDR3 protein: CASSFTTGLDTQYF. CDR3 bases: TGTGCCAGCAGCTTCACGACAGGGCTAGATACGCAGTATTTT. The V call is TRBV11-2, the J call TRBJ2-3; 7 bases line up with TRBD1. The ends lost 3 bases at V and 5 bases at J; junction bases unmatched: 5. Germline V gene sequence: CDR1 SGHAT, CDR2 FQNNGV. This CDR3 comprises 14 residues.

The rearrangement links TRBV4-1 to TRBJ1-2; D is perhaps TRBD1 (5 bases). Germline assignment: CDR1 MGHRA and CDR2 YSYEKL. Trimming pared 7 bases from V and 4 bases from J, leaving 16 bases between. The CDR3 has 14 residues. Written as DNA, the CDR3 is TGCGCCAGCACCCCACTCTTGGGGGTCTATGGCTACACCTTC. Its translation is CASTPLLGVYGYTF.

The V call is TRBV27, the J call TRBJ1-2; D is unresolved. V was trimmed by 6 bases and J by 2 bases, leaving 22 bases between them. CDR3 length: 17 residues. Germline lookup yields CDR1 MNHEY and CDR2 SMNVEV (reference sequence). CDR3 region: CASRALAVETLNYGYTF. CDR3 nucleotides: TGTGCCAGCAGAGCCCTAGCGGTCGAAACGCTAAACTATGGCTACACCTTC.

The V gene is TRBV5-5, the J gene TRBJ1-2, with D uncertain. The germline V gene has CDR1 SGHKS and CDR2 YYEKEE (reference sequence). This CDR3 contains 12 residues. The ends were cut back, 0 bases at V and 4 bases at J, with 4 bases in the middle. The CDR3 here is CASSLAAYGYTF. CDR3 in DNA: TGTGCCAGCAGCTTGGCCGCCTATGGCTACACCTTC. Full variable domain (missing parts from reference TRBV5-5 and TRBJ1-2): DAGVTQSPTHLIKTRGQQVTLRCSPISGHKSVSWYQQVLGQGPQFIFQYYEKEERGRGNFPDRFSARQFPNYSSELNVNALLLGDSALYLCASSLAAYGYTFGSGTRLTVV.

The chain employs TRBV2 and TRBJ2-2; tentative D call: TRBD1 (5 bases). The CDR3 is made up of 14 amino acids. Germline loops: CDR1 SNHLY, CDR2 FYNNEI. Trimming stripped 2 bases from V and 7 bases from J, with 11 bases between. The CDR3 DNA is TGTGCCAGCAGTGAAAGGGGATGGGTCGGGGAGCTGTTTTTT. Translation gives CASSERGWVGELFF.

This clone is classed as medium-sized. J is TRBJ2-2 and V is TRBV6-4, with 10 bases aligning to TRBD2. V lost 2 bases and J lost 6; bases outside the gene matches: 3. The CDR3 is 15 residues long. Per the germline V gene, CDR1 is MRHNA and CDR2 is SNTAGT. The chain's CDR3 is CASSDKAGGPGELFF. DNA for the CDR3: TGTGCCAGCAGTGACAAAGCGGGGGGGCCCGGGGAGCTGTTTTTT.